This T cell receptor beta chain is from a study of OX40 agonist ivuxolimab in advanced cancers. Study in general: People who had prior anti-PD-1, anti-PD-L1 or anti-CTLA-4 therapy could take part, and around 40% had some. The study's findings and limits: The study found among the lowest clonal expansion in partial responders at 0.1-3.0 mg/kg. In CD8+ T cells, expanded clones were on average more numerous than in CD4+.

Trimming left V 3 bases short and J 0 bases short, with 8 bases between. The CDR3 is made up of 14 amino acids. Germline CDR1 is KGHSH and CDR2 is LQKENI. Worth noting for this clone: Its cognate antigen is unknown.

Sequenced by immunoSEQ multiplex PCR; TCRdb stores in-frame clones only, minus some. The data show some 76,000 clones, over 85% seen once. This clonotype originated in an adult with an advanced solid tumor such as melanoma, head and neck, liver or kidney cancer. The sample in question was CD4+ or CD8+ T cells sorted from blood, obtained in a trial of the OX40 agonist ivuxolimab. The chain links TRBV18 to TRBJ1-2; D is possibly TRBD1 (6 bases). The CDR3 region has the DNA TGTGCCAGCTCACCGGACAGTCCTAACTATGGCTACACCTTC. The encoded protein is CASSPDSPNYGYTF.